What follows are 9 T cell receptor beta chains derived from one specimen sequenced in a study of blood T cell repertoires in COVID-19. TCRdb keeps only in-frame clones here, not all; method: immunoSEQ multiplex PCR. This table holds about 170,000 clones, roughly 91% found once. The sequencing sample was made of peripheral blood. Source of these receptors: a man aged 50 or older who had recovered from COVID-19.

V is TRBV4-1 and J is TRBJ2-7, with 7 positions matching TRBD2. Germline V lookup: CDR1 MGHRA, CDR2 YSYEKL. Trimming removed 6 bases from V and 2 bases from J; junction bases left unmatched: 7. CDR3 size: 14 residues. The CDR3 region has the DNA TGCGCCAGCAGTGATACCGGACTAGCCTACGAGCAGTACTTC. This encodes CASSDTGLAYEQYF.

The sample holds one count of this clone. The chain couples TRBV6-5 to TRBJ2-7; 8 bases align to TRBD1. The CDR3 has 15 residues. Germline trimming cut 2 bases from V and 0 bases from J; bases unmatched to any gene: 3. From germline, CDR1 is MNHEY and CDR2 SVGAGI. CDR3 region: CASSYGQGASYEQYF. The CDR3 nucleotides are TGTGCCAGCAGTTACGGACAGGGTGCCTCCTACGAGCAGTACTTC.

The chain employs TRBV5-4 and TRBJ2-2; 7 nucleotides align to TRBD2. There are 16 residues in the CDR3. The V gene end was trimmed by 3 bases and the J gene end by 0 bases; junction bases not matched to a gene: 5. Per the germline V gene, CDR1 is SGHNT and CDR2 is YYREEE (reference sequence). CDR3 DNA sequence: TGTGCCAGCAGCTCAAGCGGGGCTTCGAACACCGGGGAGCTGTTTTTT. This codes for CASSSSGASNTGELFF.

V gene TRBV2 combines with J gene TRBJ1-2, with 8 nucleotides matching TRBD1. The ends lost 5 bases at V and 2 bases at J; junction bases unmatched: 4. The CDR3 has 14 amino acids. CDR1 is SNHLY, CDR2 FYNNEI, per germline. Here the CDR3 reads CASSRQGNNYGYTF. Here the CDR3 DNA reads TGTGCCAGCAGTCGACAGGGGAACAACTATGGCTACACCTTC.

V and J are TRBV9 and TRBJ2-1; TRBD2 aligns across 10 bases. Germline CDR1 SGDLS, CDR2 YYNGEE. This CDR3 is 17 amino acids long. Unmatched junction bases numbered 9, after V lost 0 bases and J lost 6 bases. The DNA of the CDR3 is TGTGCCAGCAGCGTAGGCAGCGGGAGGGCCCTCGGCAATGAGCAGTTCTTC. Translated: CASSVGSGRALGNEQFF.

The genes are TRBV6-2 or TRBV6-3 and TRBJ1-2, with D possibly TRBD1 on 6 matching bases. Deletions cut 0 bases from V and 3 bases from J, with 8 bases between. The CDR3 extends over 14 amino acids. CDR1 and CDR2 from the germline V gene are MNHEY and SVGEGT. The CDR3, as DNA: TGTGCCAGCAGTTACTCCTGGACAGACTATGGCTACACCTTC. This codes for CASSYSWTDYGYTF.

This rearrangement joins TRBV28 to TRBJ2-7; 11 bases line up with TRBD2. The CDR3 spans 16 residues. CDR1 and CDR2 from the germline V gene are MDHEN and SYDVKM. After removal of 5 bases from V and 2 bases from J, the junction contained 8 bases not matched to a gene. In DNA form, the CDR3 reads TGTGCCAGCAGTGCGACTAGCGGGGAGTCACCCTACGAGCAGTACTTC. Translation: CASSATSGESPYEQYF.

J is TRBJ1-1 and V is TRBV13, with D unclear. V was trimmed by 4 bases and J by 1 base, leaving 13 bases between them. The CDR3 totals 15 residues. The germline gives CDR1 PRHDT, CDR2 FYEKMQ (reference sequence). The CDR3: CASSSRTVGNTEAFF. As DNA, the CDR3 is TGTGCCAGCAGCTCCCGAACAGTCGGGAACACTGAAGCTTTCTTT. The whole variable domain, remainder taken from reference TRBV13 and TRBJ1-1, is AAGVIQSPRHLIKEKRETATLKCYPIPRHDTVYWYQQGPGQDPQFLISFYEKMQSDKGSIPDRFSAQQFSDYHSELNMSSLELGDSALYFCASSSRTVGNTEAFFGQGTRLTVV.

The rearrangement links TRBV24-1 to TRBJ1-2; no clear D gene. Trimming cost V 4 bases and J 0 bases, with 5 bases left between them. The CDR3 consists of 13 residues. Germline V gene lookup returns CDR1 KGHDR and CDR2 SFDVKD. CDR3 amino acids: CATSDRANYGYTF. CDR3 in DNA: TGTGCCACCAGTGACCGGGCTAACTATGGCTACACCTTC.